The 20 T cell receptor beta chains below all came from one sample that was sequenced in a study of shared clonotypes between healthy human individuals (dated by TCRdb to 2019 to 2021). The library came from the immunoSEQ multiplex PCR assay. Sourced from immuneACCESS, this table was stored by TCRdb with only in-frame sequences that have V and J called. A share of the clones is absent; for the studies checked, an unresolved V gene accounts for under half, and the remainder has no known explanation. Present in this sample are under 850,000 clones, roughly two thirds of which were seen just once. The ten largest clonotypes hold more than 1.5% of the sample. The specimen was memory CD4+ T cells sorted from blood. Taken with the paper, the label for cell subset or site translates to: CD45RA-negative fraction. The receptors stem from a woman aged 30 to 39 in good health.

V is TRBV10-3 and J is TRBJ2-1; D uncertain. Deletions cut 5 bases from V and 7 bases from J, with 12 bases between. The CDR3 totals 13 residues. The germline gives CDR1 ENHRY, CDR2 SYGVKD. The CDR3 nucleotides read TGTGCCATCAGTCGCCTAGTCGGAAATGAGCAGTTCTTC. Protein: CAISRLVGNEQFF.

V gene TRBV19 combines with J gene TRBJ1-2; no definite D call. Germline lookup yields CDR1 LNHDA and CDR2 SQIVND (reference sequence). The CDR3 runs to 13 residues. V was clipped by 3 bases and J by 6 bases, with 11 bases between them. CDR3 loop: CASSISPENGYTF. For the CDR3, the DNA is TGTGCCAGTAGTATCTCCCCGGAGAATGGCTACACCTTC.

The chain recombines TRBV7-2 with TRBJ2-7; the match to TRBD2 covers 12 bases. This CDR3 is built from 18 residues. Germline-derived CDR1 and CDR2 are SGHTA and FQGNSA. V gave up 5 bases and J gave up 3 bases; unmatched junction bases: 14. The CDR3 spells CASSPYLTSGRGSYEQYF. CDR3 DNA sequence: TGTGCCAGCAGCCCCTACTTGACTAGCGGGAGAGGGAGCTACGAGCAGTACTTC.

A remark on this clone: This specimen includes other DNA sequences encoding the same CDR3. The chain carries TRBV5-1 and TRBJ2-7; no clear D gene. The length of the CDR3 is 14 residues. Trimming pared 0 bases from V and 0 bases from J, leaving 7 bases between. The germline CDR1 and CDR2 sequences are SGHRS and YFSETQ. The CDR3 loop is CASSLGRLSYEQYF. The CDR3 nucleotides are TGCGCCAGCAGCTTGGGACGACTCTCCTACGAGCAGTACTTC.

This chain uses TRBV10-1 with TRBJ2-3; D is undetermined. The CDR3 is 13 residues long. The germline V and J ends were trimmed by 4 bases and 4 bases, with 9 bases remaining between them. Germline V gene lookup returns CDR1 WNHNN and CDR2 SYGVQD (reference sequence). The CDR3 protein is CASSGGGPDTQYF. The CDR3 bases are TGCGCCAGCAGTGGCGGCGGCCCAGATACGCAGTATTTT.

Points on this clone: In the same sample, other DNA sequences code for this CDR3. The genes are TRBV7-2 and TRBJ2-5, with TRBD1 as a possible D gene (6 bases). V was pared by 1 base and J by 3 bases, with 6 bases between. From germline, CDR1 is SGHTA and CDR2 FQGNSA. This CDR3 has 13 residues. The CDR3 DNA is TGTGCCAGCAGCTTAGACAGGGAAGAGACCCAGTACTTC. This translates into CASSLDREETQYF.

J is TRBJ2-4 and V is TRBV4-1, with no clear D. Germline V gene lookup returns CDR1 MGHRA and CDR2 YSYEKL. Trimming pared 1 base from V and 2 bases from J, leaving 18 bases between. The CDR3 is made up of 18 amino acids. The CDR3 DNA reads as TGCGCCAGCAGCCAAGGATACATCAAGGGTCTAACCAAAAACATTCAGTACTTC. Residues: CASSQGYIKGLTKNIQYF.

This clone showed up just once. This rearrangement joins TRBV5-1 to TRBJ2-1, with 7 bases matching TRBD2. Trimming removed 0 bases from V and 5 bases from J; junction bases left unmatched: 5. The CDR3 runs 15 residues. Germline loops: CDR1 SGHRS, CDR2 YFSETQ. Here the CDR3 reads CASSLASGRNNEQFF. CDR3 coding DNA: TGCGCCAGCAGCTTGGCTAGCGGCAGAAACAATGAGCAGTTCTTC.

V usage is TRBV7-2 and J usage is TRBJ2-7; 10 nucleotides align to TRBD2. Germline V CDR1 and CDR2: SGHTA, FQGNSA. Trimming removed 4 bases from V and 4 bases from J; junction bases left unmatched: 10. The CDR3 totals 16 residues. In nucleotides, the CDR3 is TGTGCCAGCAGCTACGATGGCGGGACTAGCGAGTACGAGCAGTACTTC. It encodes CASSYDGGTSEYEQYF.

The CDR3 DNA reads TGTGCCAGCAGTACGGGCCAAACCTACGAGCAGTACTTC. Translating gives CASSTGQTYEQYF. The rearrangement joins TRBV2 to TRBJ2-7, with D unclear. Germline-derived CDR1 and CDR2 are SNHLY and FYNNEI. The CDR3 has 13 amino acids. V was cut by 5 bases and J by 2 bases, with 10 bases left in between.

This chain connects TRBV28 to TRBJ1-5, with no clear D. Germline lookup yields CDR1 MDHEN and CDR2 SYDVKM. Between the trimmed V and J ends, which lost 6 bases and 6 bases, there was a span of 12 bases. CDR3 length: 13 amino acids. This chain's CDR3 is CASSLQLGQPQHF. The CDR3, as DNA: TGTGCCAGCAGCTTGCAACTGGGTCAGCCCCAGCATTTT.

CDR3 sequence: CASSRDRVQPQHF. The DNA of the CDR3 is TGTGCCAGCTCACGGGACAGGGTTCAGCCCCAGCATTTT. The chain links TRBV18 to TRBJ1-5; TRBD1 aligns across 9 bases. V shed 4 bases, J shed 6 bases, and the junction held 1 base outside the gene matches. CDR3 length: 13 amino acids. The germline V gene has CDR1 KGHSH and CDR2 LQKENI.

The rearrangement links TRBV19 to TRBJ2-5; D is undetermined. CDR3 length: 15 residues. Germline V gives CDR1 LNHDA, CDR2 SQIVND (reference sequence). V dropped 6 bases and J dropped 4 bases, with 18 bases sitting between them. The CDR3 is CASSPRSLSVETQYF. As DNA, the CDR3 is TGTGCCAGTAGCCCCAGAAGTCTTAGTGTAGAGACCCAGTACTTC.

The CDR3 here is CASNRLAGAHNEQFF. The DNA of the CDR3 is TGTGCCAGCAACCGATTAGCGGGAGCCCACAATGAGCAGTTCTTC. This chain connects TRBV11-1 to TRBJ2-1; 9 positions agree with TRBD2. CDR1 SGHAT and CDR2 FQDESV come from the germline V gene (reference sequence). The trim removed 7 bases at V and 5 bases at J, leaving 9 bases unmatched. The CDR3 has 15 amino acids.

For the CDR3, the DNA is TGTGCCAGCAGCTTAGGTCCAGACCCTAGCACAGATACGCAGTATTTT. It translates to CASSLGPDPSTDTQYF. V and J are TRBV11-2 and TRBJ2-3; unclear D gene. Germline CDR1 SGHAT, CDR2 FQNNGV. The CDR3 is 16 residues long. V lost 1 base and J lost 0, with 11 bases in between.

CDR3 coding DNA: TGTGCCAGCTCACCACCGGGAGCAGGGAGGGATCAGCCCCAGCATTTT. This gives the protein CASSPPGAGRDQPQHF. The chain couples TRBV18 to TRBJ1-5, with D maybe TRBD1 (5 bases). This CDR3 spans 16 amino acids. Per the germline V gene, CDR1 is KGHSH and CDR2 is LQKENI. V was trimmed by 0 bases and J by 5 bases, leaving 14 bases between them.

The rearrangement joins TRBV28 to TRBJ1-6; D uncertain. The germline CDR1 and CDR2 sequences are MDHEN and SYDVKM. CDR3 length: 14 amino acids. The V and J ends lost 8 bases and 6 bases respectively, with 14 bases between them. CDR3 sequence (DNA): TGTGCCAGCCTCGGGGTCCCTCCTAATTCACCCCTCCACTTT. It is translated as CASLGVPPNSPLHF.

The chain has TRBV5-4 and TRBJ2-5; TRBD2 matches at 8 bases. The germline V gene has CDR1 SGHNT and CDR2 YYREEE (reference sequence). The CDR3 sequence is 14 residues long. Losses at the gene ends were 5 bases for V and 2 bases for J; bases not matched to a gene: 5. The CDR3 sequence is CASSRAGVQETQYF. The CDR3 DNA reads TGTGCCAGCAGTCGAGCGGGAGTTCAAGAGACCCAGTACTTC.

The CDR3: CASSPGVAQETQYF. The CDR3 coding sequence is TGTGCCAGCTCACCGGGAGTAGCCCAAGAGACCCAGTACTTC. The chain links TRBV18 to TRBJ2-5; D possibly corresponds to TRBD2 (5 bases). The V end was cut by 3 bases, the J end by 1 base, with 9 bases between. The germline CDR1 and CDR2 sequences are KGHSH and LQKENI. The CDR3 length is 14 residues.

The chain recombines TRBV4-1 with TRBJ2-7; D ambiguous. Per germline, CDR1 MGHRA and CDR2 YSYEKL. The CDR3 runs 14 residues. Trimming shortened V by 2 bases and J by 3 bases, and 11 bases separated the two germline ends. The CDR3 coding sequence is TGCGCCAGCAGCCAACTATTCACCAACTACGAGCAGTACTTC. Protein: CASSQLFTNYEQYF.